The clone carrying this TCR beta chain was picked up a small number of times. The CDR3 contains 17 residues. In germline, CDR1 is LGHDT, CDR2 YNNKEL (reference sequence). The sample's time point: persistent/refractory GD, antithyroid drugs over 5 years with positive TRAb. Making the TCR library involved RNA that had been extracted from PBMCs. The entry originates in a study of regulatory T cells in long-lasting Graves disease. Construction of the TCR beta libraries employed iRepertoire HTBI primers in conjunction with Arm-PCR of CDR3 regions. TCRdb re-derived calls from the multiplex PCR reads in MiXCR, one entry per CDR3 protein. Of approximately 470,000 distinct CDR3 sequences listed, around 20% were seen once; the top ten hold over 7.5%.

The chain has TRBV3-1 and TRBJ2-5; TRBD2 is a possible D gene (6 bases). Matching the DNA end better, TRBJ2-1 makes the J call doubtful. Sequencing was performed on peripheral blood mononuclear cells (PBMCs), taken when the disease was refractory, from a patient treated with antithyroid drugs. The clonotype originates from a female donor with Graves disease. Here the CDR3 reads CASSQGPAAGGRREQFF. The CDR3 DNA reads TGTGCCAGCAGCCAAGGCCCAGCGGCCGGGGGACGCCGTGAACAGTTCTTC.